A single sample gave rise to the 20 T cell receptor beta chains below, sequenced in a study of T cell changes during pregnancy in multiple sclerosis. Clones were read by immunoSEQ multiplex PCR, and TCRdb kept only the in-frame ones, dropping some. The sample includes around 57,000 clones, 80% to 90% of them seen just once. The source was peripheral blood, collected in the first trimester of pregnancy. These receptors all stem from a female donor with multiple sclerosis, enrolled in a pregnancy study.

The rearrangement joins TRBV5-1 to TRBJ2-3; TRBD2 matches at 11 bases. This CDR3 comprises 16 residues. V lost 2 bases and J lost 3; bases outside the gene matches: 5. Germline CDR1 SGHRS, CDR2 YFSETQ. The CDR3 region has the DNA TGCGCCAGCAGCTTATTTAGCGGGGGGGCGACAGATACGCAGTATTTT. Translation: CASSLFSGGATDTQYF.

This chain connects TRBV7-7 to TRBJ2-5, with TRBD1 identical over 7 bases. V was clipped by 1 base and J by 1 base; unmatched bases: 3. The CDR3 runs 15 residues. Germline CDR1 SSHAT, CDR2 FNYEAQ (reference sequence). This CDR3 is CASSLGGTVQETQYF. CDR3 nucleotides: TGTGCCAGCAGCTTAGGAGGGACAGTCCAAGAGACCCAGTACTTC.

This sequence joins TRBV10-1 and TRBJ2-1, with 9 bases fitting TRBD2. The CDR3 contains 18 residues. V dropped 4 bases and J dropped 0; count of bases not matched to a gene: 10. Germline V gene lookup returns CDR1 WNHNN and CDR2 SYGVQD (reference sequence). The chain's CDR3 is CASSGTLAGADSYNEQFF. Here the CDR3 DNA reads TGCGCCAGCAGTGGGACCTTAGCGGGAGCCGACTCCTACAATGAGCAGTTCTTC.

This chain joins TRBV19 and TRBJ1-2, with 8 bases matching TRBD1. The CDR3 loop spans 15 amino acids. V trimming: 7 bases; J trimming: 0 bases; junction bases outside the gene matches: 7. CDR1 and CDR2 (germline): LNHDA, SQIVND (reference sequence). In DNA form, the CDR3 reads TGTGCCAGTAACGGACAGGGAGAAGCTAACTATGGCTACACCTTC. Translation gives CASNGQGEANYGYTF.

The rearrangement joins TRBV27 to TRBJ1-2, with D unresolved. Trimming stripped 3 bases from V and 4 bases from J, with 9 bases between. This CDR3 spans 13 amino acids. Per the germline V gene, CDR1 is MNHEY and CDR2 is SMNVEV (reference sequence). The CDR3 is CASSLPGSYGYTF. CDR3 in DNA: TGTGCCAGCAGTTTGCCGGGATCCTATGGCTACACCTTC.

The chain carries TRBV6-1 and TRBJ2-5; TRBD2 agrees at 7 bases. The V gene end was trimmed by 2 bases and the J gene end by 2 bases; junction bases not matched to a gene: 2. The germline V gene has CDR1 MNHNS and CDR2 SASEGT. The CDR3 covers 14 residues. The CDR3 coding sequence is TGTGCCAGCAGTGAACGGACTAGACAAGAGACCCAGTACTTC. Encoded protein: CASSERTRQETQYF.

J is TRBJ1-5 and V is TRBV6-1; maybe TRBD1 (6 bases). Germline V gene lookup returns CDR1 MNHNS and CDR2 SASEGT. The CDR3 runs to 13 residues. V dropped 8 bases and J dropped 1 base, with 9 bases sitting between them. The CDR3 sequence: CASARGSNQPQHF. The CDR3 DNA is TGTGCCAGCGCGAGGGGGAGCAATCAGCCCCAGCATTTT.

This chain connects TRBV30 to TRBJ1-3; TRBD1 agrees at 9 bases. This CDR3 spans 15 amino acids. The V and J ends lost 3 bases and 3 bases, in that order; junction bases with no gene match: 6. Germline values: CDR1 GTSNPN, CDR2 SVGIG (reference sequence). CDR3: CAWRIQGARGNTIYF. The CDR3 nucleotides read TGTGCCTGGAGGATACAGGGGGCGCGTGGAAACACCATATATTTT.

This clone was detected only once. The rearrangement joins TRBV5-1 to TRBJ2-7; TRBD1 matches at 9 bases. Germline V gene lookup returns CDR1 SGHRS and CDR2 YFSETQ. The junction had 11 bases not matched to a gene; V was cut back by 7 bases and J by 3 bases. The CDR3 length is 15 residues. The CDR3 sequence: CASFYLPGQGYEQYF. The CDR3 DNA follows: TGCGCCAGCTTTTATCTTCCGGGACAGGGCTACGAGCAGTACTTC.

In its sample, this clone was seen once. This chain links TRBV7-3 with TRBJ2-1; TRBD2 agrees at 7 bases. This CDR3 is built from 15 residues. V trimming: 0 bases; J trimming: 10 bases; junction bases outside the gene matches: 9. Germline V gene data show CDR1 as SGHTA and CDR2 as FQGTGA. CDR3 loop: CASSLTGGRGVEQFF. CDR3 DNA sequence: TGTGCCAGCAGCTTAACCGGCGGGAGAGGGGTAGAGCAGTTCTTC.

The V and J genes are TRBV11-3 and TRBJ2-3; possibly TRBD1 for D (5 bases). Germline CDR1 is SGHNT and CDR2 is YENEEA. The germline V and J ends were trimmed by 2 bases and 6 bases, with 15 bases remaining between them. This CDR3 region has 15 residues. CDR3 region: CASSLLLGAGDTQYF. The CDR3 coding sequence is TGTGCCAGCAGCTTACTCCTTGGGGCTGGGGATACGCAGTATTTT.

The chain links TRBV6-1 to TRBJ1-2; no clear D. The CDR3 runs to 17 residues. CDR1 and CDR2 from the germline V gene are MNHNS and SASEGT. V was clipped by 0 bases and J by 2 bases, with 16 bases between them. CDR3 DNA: TGTGCCAGCAGTGAAGCCCCCCTTGGATCCAGGAACTATGGCTACACCTTC. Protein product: CASSEAPLGSRNYGYTF.

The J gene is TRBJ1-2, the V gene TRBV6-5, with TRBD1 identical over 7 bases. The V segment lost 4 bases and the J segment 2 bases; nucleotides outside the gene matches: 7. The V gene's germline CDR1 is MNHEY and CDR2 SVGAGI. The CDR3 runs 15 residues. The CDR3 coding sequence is TGTGCCAGCAGTTCTCTAGGACAGGCGAACTATGGCTACACCTTC. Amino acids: CASSSLGQANYGYTF.

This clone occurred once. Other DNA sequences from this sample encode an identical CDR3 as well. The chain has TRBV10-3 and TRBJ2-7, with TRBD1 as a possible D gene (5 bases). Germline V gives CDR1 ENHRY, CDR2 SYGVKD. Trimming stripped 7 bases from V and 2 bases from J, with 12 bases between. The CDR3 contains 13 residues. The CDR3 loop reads CAIKGRLTYEQYF. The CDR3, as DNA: TGTGCCATCAAGGGGCGGCTAACCTACGAGCAGTACTTC.

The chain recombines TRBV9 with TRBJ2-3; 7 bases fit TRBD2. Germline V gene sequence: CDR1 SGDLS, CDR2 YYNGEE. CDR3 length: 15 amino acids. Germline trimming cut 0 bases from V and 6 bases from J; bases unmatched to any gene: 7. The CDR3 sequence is CASSVVGGRADTQYF. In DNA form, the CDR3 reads TGTGCCAGCAGCGTAGTAGGTGGGAGGGCGGATACGCAGTATTTT.

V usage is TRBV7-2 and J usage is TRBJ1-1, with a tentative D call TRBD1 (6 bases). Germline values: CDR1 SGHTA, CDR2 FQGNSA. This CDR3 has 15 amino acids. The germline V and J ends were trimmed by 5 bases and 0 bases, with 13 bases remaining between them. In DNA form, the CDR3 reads TGTGCCAGCAGCCCACAACAGGGACTGAACACTGAAGCTTTCTTT. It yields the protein CASSPQQGLNTEAFF.

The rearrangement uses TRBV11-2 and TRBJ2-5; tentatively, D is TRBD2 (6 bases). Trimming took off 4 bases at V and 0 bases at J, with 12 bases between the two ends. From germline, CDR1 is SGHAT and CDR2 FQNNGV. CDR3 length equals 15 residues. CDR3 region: CASSSSETDQETQYF. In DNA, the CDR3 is TGTGCCAGCAGCTCTAGCGAAACGGACCAAGAGACCCAGTACTTC.

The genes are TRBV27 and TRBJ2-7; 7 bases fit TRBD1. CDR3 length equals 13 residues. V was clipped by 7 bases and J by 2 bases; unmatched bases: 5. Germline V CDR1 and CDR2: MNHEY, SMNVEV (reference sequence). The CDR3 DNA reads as TGTGCCAGCAAACGACAGGGCACCTACGAGCAGTACTTC. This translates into CASKRQGTYEQYF.

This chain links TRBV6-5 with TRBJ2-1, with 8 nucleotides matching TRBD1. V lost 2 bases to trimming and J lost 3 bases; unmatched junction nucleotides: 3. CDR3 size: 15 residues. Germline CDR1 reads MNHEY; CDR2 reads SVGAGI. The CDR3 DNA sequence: TGTGCCAGCAGTTACGTCGACAGGGGCTACAATGAGCAGTTCTTC. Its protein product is CASSYVDRGYNEQFF.

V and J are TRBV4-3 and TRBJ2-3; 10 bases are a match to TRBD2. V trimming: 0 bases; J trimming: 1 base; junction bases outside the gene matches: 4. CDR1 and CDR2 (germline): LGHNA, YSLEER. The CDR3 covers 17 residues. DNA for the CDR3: TGCGCCAGCAGCCAAGATCGTACTAGCGGGGGCACAGATACGCAGTATTTT. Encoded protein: CASSQDRTSGGTDTQYF.